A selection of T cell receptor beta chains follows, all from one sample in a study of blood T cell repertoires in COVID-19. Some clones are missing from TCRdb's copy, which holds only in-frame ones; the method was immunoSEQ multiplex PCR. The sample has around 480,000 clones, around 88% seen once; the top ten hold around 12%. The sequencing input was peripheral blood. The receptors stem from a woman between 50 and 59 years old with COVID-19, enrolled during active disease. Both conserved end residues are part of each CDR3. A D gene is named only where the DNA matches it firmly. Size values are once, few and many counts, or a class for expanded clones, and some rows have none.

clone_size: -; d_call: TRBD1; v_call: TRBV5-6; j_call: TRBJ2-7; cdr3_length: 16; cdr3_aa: CASSSRAGGSIYEQYF; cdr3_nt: TGTGCCAGCAGCTCAAGAGCAGGGGGTTCCATCTACGAGCAGTACTTC
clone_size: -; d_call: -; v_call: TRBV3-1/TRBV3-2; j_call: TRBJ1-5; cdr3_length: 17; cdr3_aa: CASSQNTGSLYNQPQHF; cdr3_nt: TGTGCCAGCAGCCAAAATACAGGGAGCCTGTACAATCAGCCCCAGCATTTT
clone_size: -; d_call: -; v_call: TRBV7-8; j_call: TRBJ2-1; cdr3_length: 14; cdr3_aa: CASSLVGEGDEQFF; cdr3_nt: TGTGCCAGCAGCTTAGTCGGAGAGGGGGATGAGCAGTTCTTC
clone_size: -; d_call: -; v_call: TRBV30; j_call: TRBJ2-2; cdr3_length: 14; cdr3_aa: CAWSVGQNTGELFF; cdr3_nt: TGTGCCTGGAGTGTGGGCCAGAACACCGGGGAGCTGTTTTTT
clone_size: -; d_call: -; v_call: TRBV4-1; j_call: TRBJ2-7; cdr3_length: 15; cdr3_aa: CASSQERAGPAEQYF; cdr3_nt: TGCGCCAGCAGCCAAGAACGGGCGGGGCCCGCAGAGCAGTACTTC
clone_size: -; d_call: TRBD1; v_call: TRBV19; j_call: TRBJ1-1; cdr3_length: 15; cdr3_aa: CASRPGTGAGTEAFF; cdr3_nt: TGTGCCAGTAGGCCTGGCACAGGGGCCGGAACCGAAGCTTTCTTT
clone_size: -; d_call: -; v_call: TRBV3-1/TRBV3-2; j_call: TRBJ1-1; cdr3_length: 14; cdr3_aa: CASSQGSRGTEAFF; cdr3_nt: TGTGCCAGCAGCCAAGGATCCAGGGGCACTGAAGCTTTCTTT
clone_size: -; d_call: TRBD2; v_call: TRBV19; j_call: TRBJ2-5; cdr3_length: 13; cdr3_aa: CASSLLAGETQYF; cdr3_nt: TGTGCCAGTAGCCTACTAGCGGGAGAGACCCAGTACTTC
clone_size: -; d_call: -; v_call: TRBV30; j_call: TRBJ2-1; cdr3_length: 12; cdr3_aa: CAWSPIQQEQFF; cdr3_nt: TGTGCCTGGAGCCCCATCCAACAGGAGCAGTTCTTC
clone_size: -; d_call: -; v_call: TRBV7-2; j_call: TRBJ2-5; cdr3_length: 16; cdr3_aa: CASSLGSGGGQETQYF; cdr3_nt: TGTGCCAGCAGCTTAGGGTCTGGGGGCGGTCAAGAGACCCAGTACTTC
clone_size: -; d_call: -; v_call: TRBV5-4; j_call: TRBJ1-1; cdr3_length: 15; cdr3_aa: CASSAKQRLNTEAFF; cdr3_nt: TGTGCCAGCAGCGCAAAACAGAGATTGAACACTGAAGCTTTCTTT
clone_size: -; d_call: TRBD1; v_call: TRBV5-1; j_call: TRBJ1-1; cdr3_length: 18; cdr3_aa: CASSLATGAPGVGTEAFF; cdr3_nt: TGCGCCAGCAGCTTGGCCACAGGGGCCCCAGGCGTCGGCACTGAAGCTTTCTTT
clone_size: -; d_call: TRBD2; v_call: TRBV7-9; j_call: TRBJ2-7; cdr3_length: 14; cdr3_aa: CASSRGGLADEQYF; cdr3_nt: TGTGCCAGCAGCCGCGGGGGGCTAGCGGACGAGCAGTACTTC
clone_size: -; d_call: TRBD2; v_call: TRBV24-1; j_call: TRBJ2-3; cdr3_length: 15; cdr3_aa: CATSETAGGTDTQYF; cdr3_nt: TGTGCCACCAGTGAGACAGCGGGGGGCACAGATACGCAGTATTTT
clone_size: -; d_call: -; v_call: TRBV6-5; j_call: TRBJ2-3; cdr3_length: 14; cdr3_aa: CASSPGTSTDTQYF; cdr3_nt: TGTGCCAGCAGTCCAGGTACTAGCACAGATACGCAGTATTTT
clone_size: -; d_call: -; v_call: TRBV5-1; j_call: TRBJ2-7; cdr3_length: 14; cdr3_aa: CASSLELSSYEQYF; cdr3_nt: TGCGCCAGCAGCTTGGAACTTAGCTCCTACGAGCAGTACTTC
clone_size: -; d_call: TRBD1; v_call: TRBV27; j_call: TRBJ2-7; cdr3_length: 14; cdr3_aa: CASRGYGQGYEQYF; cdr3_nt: TGTGCCAGCAGAGGCTACGGACAGGGCTACGAGCAGTACTTC
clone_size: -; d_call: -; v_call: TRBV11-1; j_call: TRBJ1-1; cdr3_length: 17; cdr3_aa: CASSLAGRAPRDTEAFF; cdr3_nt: TGTGCCAGCAGCTTAGCCGGTCGGGCGCCGAGGGACACTGAAGCTTTCTTT
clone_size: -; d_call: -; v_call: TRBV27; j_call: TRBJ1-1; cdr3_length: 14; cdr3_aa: CASSQTRGRAEAFF; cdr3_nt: TGTGCCAGCAGTCAAACCAGGGGTCGCGCTGAAGCTTTCTTT
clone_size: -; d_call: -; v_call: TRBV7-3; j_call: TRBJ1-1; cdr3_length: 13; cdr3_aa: CASSPTPGTEAFF; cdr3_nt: TGTGCCAGCAGCCCTACCCCGGGCACTGAAGCTTTCTTT
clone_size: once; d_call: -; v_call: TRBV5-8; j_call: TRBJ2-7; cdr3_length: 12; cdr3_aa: CASSLSSYEQYF; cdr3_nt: TGTGCCAGCAGCCTGAGCTCCTACGAGCAGTACTTC
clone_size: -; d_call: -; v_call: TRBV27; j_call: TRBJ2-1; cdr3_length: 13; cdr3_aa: CASSLDRDNEQFF; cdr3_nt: TGTGCCAGCAGTTTAGACAGAGACAATGAGCAGTTCTTC
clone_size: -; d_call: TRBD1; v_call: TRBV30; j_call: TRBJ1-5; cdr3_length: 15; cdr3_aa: CAWSGPGQGNQPQHF; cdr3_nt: TGTGCCTGGAGTGGACCGGGACAGGGGAATCAGCCCCAGCATTTT
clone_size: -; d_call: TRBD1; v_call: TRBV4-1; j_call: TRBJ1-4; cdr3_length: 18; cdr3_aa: CASSLASQGAGAHEKLFF; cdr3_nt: TGCGCCAGCAGCTTGGCTTCACAGGGGGCGGGGGCCCATGAAAAACTGTTTTTT
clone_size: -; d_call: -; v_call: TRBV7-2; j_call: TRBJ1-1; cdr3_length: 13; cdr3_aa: CASSFLLNTEAFF; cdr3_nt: TGTGCCAGCAGCTTCCTCTTGAACACTGAAGCTTTCTTT
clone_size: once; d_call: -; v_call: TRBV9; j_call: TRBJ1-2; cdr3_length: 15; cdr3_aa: CASSVGTGSSYGYTF; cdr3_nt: TGTGCCAGCAGCGTCGGTACAGGGTCCAGCTATGGCTACACCTTC
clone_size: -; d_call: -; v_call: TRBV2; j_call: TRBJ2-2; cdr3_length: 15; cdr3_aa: CASSEWDTPAGELFF; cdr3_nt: TGTGCCAGCAGTGAATGGGACACCCCCGCCGGGGAGCTGTTTTTT
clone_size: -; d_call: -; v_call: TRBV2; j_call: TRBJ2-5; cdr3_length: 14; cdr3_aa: CASSSQGSAETQYF; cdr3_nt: TGTGCCAGCAGTAGCCAGGGTTCGGCGGAGACCCAGTACTTC
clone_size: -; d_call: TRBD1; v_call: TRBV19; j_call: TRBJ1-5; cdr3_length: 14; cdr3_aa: CASTDRGHNQPQHF; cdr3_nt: TGTGCCAGTACTGACAGGGGCCACAATCAGCCCCAGCATTTT
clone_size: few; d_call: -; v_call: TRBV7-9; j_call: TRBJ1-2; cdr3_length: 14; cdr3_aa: CASSPPVDSYGYTF; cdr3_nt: TGTGCCAGCAGCCCGCCGGTTGACTCCTATGGCTACACCTTC
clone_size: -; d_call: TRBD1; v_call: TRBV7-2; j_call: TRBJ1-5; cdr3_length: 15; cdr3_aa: CASSPGQGLYQPQHF; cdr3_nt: TGTGCCAGCAGCCCGGGACAGGGGCTCTATCAGCCCCAGCATTTT
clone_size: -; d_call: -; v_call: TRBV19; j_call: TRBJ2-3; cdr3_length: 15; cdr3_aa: CASSPWATSTDTQYF; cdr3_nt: TGTGCCAGTAGCCCCTGGGCCACAAGCACAGATACGCAGTATTTT
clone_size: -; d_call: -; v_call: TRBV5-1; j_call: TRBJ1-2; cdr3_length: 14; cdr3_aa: CASSPPEETYGYTF; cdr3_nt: TGCGCCAGCAGCCCCCCAGAGGAGACGTATGGCTACACCTTC
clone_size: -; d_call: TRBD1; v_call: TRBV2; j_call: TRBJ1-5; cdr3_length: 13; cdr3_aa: CASRDRSNQPQHF; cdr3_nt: TGTGCCAGCAGGGACAGGTCCAATCAGCCCCAGCATTTT
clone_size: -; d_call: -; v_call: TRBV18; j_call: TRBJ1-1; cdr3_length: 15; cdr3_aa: CASSPLGQLNTEAFF; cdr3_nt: TGTGCCAGCTCACCTCTTGGGCAGTTGAACACTGAAGCTTTCTTT
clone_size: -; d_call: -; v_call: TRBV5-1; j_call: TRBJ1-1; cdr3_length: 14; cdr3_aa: CASSLTAGTAEAFF; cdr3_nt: TGCGCCAGCAGCTTGACGGCAGGAACGGCTGAAGCTTTCTTT
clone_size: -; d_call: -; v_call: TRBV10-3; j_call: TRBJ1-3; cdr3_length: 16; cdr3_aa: CAIRTTDAGVGNTIYF; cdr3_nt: TGTGCCATCAGGACGACGGACGCGGGAGTTGGAAACACCATATATTTT
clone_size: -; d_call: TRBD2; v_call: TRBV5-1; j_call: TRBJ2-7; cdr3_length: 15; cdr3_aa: CASSLTGTSVYEQYF; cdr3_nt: TGCGCCAGCAGCCTTACCGGGACTAGCGTTTACGAGCAGTACTTC
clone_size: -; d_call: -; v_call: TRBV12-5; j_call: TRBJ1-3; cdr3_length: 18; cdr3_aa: CASGSGLFTPSPGNTIYF; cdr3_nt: TGTGCTAGTGGTTCGGGACTTTTTACCCCATCCCCTGGAAACACCATATATTTT
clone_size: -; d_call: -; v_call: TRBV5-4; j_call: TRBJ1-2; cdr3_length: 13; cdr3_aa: CASSFPGYYGYTF; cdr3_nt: TGTGCCAGCAGCTTCCCGGGGTATTATGGCTACACCTTC
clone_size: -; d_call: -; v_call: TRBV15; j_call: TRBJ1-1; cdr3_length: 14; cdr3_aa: CATSRGQANTEAFF; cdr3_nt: TGTGCCACCAGCAGAGGACAGGCGAACACTGAAGCTTTCTTT
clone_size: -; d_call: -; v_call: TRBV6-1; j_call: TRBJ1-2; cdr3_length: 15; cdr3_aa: CASSEASGIYYGYTF; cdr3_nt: TGTGCCAGCAGTGAAGCATCGGGGATATACTATGGCTACACCTTC
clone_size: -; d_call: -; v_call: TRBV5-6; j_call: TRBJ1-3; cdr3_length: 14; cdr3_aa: CASSFPGIGNTIYF; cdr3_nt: TGTGCCAGCAGCTTCCCGGGAATCGGGAACACCATATATTTT
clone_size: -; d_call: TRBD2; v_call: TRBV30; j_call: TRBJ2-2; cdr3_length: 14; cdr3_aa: CAWPAGGPTGELFF; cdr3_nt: TGTGCCTGGCCAGCGGGGGGGCCCACCGGGGAGCTGTTTTTT
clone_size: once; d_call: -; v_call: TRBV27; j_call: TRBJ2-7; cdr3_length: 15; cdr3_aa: CASRSTYTGPYEQYF; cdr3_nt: TGTGCCAGCAGATCTACTTACACAGGGCCCTACGAGCAGTACTTC
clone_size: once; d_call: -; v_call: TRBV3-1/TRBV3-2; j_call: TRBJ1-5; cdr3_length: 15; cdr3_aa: CASSLGAYSNQPQHF; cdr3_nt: TGTGCCAGCAGCCTTGGGGCATATAGCAATCAGCCCCAGCATTTT
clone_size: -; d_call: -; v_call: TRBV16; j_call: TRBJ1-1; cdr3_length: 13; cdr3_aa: CASSQLVNTEAFF; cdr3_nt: TGTGCCAGCAGCCAATTAGTGAACACTGAAGCTTTCTTT
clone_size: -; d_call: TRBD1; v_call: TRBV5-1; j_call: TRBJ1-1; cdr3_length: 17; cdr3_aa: CASSGQGAVRGNTEAFF; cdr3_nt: TGCGCCAGCAGCGGGCAGGGGGCCGTTCGGGGGAACACTGAAGCTTTCTTT
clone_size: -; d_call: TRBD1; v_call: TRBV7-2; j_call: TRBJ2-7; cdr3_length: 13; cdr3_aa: CASSWDRGDEQYF; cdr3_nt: TGTGCCAGCAGCTGGGACAGGGGGGACGAGCAGTACTTC
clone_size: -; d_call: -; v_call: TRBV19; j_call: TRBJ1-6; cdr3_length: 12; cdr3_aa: CASRLGGSPLHF; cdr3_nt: TGTGCCAGTAGACTGGGGGGTTCACCCCTCCACTTT
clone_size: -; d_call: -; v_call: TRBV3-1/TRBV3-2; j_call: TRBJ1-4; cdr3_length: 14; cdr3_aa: CASSRAGGREKLFF; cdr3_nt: TGTGCCAGCAGCCGCGCCGGGGGGAGGGAAAAACTGTTTTTT
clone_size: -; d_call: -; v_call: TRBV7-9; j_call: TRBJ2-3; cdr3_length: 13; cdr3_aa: CASILRAGDTQYF; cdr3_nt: TGTGCCAGCATCCTTCGGGCGGGAGATACGCAGTATTTT
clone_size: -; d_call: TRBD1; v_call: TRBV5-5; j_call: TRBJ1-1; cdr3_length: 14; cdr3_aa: CASDREAMNTEAFF; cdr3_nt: TGTGCCAGCGACAGGGAGGCAATGAACACTGAAGCTTTCTTT
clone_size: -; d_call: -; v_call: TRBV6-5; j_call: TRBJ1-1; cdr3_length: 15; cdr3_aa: CASIRGGFSNTEAFF; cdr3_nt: TGTGCCAGCATCCGCGGGGGTTTTAGTAACACTGAAGCTTTCTTT
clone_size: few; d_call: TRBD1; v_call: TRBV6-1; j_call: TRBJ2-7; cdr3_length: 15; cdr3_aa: CASSEEGTGGYEQYF; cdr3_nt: TGTGCCAGCAGTGAAGAGGGGACAGGGGGCTACGAGCAGTACTTC
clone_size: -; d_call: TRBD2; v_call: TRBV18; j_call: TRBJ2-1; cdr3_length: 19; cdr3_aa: CASSPNHPVRAGLSNEQFF; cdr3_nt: TGTGCCAGCTCACCAAATCACCCAGTCAGAGCGGGGCTATCAAATGAGCAGTTCTTC